A single sample is the source of the 5 T cell receptor beta chains below, sequenced in a study of beta chain features in type 1 diabetes. Every isolated RNA sample was fully reverse transcribed, so sequencing captured expressed TCRB transcripts. Profiled with immunoSEQ multiplex PCR; TCRdb holds only in-frame clones, not every one. The data show under 900,000 clones, about a sixth seen once. Sequences were obtained from naive CD4+ T cells from blood. These receptors originate from a woman aged 18 to 35 in good health.

The genes are TRBV18 and TRBJ1-1, with D unclear. Germline V gene lookup returns CDR1 KGHSH and CDR2 LQKENI. The CDR3 is 13 residues long. V lost 2 bases and J 0 bases, leaving 4 bases between the germline ends. The CDR3 loop is CASSPWVNTEAFF. The CDR3 bases are TGTGCCAGCTCACCATGGGTGAACACTGAAGCTTTCTTT.

This clone was observed a handful of times. The rearrangement joins TRBV27 to TRBJ2-2; TRBD1 aligns across 7 bases. Germline trimming cut 3 bases from V and 5 bases from J; bases unmatched to any gene: 9. CDR3 length equals 16 residues. From germline, CDR1 is MNHEY and CDR2 SMNVEV (reference sequence). CDR3: CASSLWTGKGTGELFF. The CDR3 DNA follows: TGTGCCAGCAGTTTGTGGACAGGAAAGGGTACCGGGGAGCTGTTTTTT.

This chain links TRBV4-3 with TRBJ2-2; 7 nucleotides agree with TRBD2. Germline CDR1 reads LGHNA; CDR2 reads YSLEER. With V trimmed by 0 bases and J by 5 bases, 3 bases remained unmatched. The CDR3 consists of 15 residues. CDR3 region: CASSQDARETGELFF. The CDR3 DNA reads TGCGCCAGCAGCCAAGATGCGCGGGAGACCGGGGAGCTGTTTTTT.

This clone was counted between two and nine times. The chain links TRBV18 to TRBJ1-1; D is uncertain. The CDR3 has 16 amino acids. Trimming took 0 bases from V and 0 from J, leaving 11 bases between them. Germline V gene lookup returns CDR1 KGHSH and CDR2 LQKENI. CDR3: CASSPPTVGVNTEAFF. DNA for the CDR3: TGTGCCAGCTCACCACCGACGGTTGGGGTGAACACTGAAGCTTTCTTT.

This clone showed up just a few times. The CDR3 DNA is TGTGCCAGCAGCTTAGATAGACTAGCGGGAGGGGATGAGCAGTTCTTC. It codes for CASSLDRLAGGDEQFF. The chain carries TRBV7-2 and TRBJ2-1; TRBD2 matches at 14 bases. Germline CDR1 is SGHTA and CDR2 is FQGNSA. The CDR3 loop spans 16 amino acids. Losses at the gene ends were 1 base for V and 8 bases for J; bases not matched to a gene: 4.